These T cell receptor beta chains were read from a single sample in a study of T cell responses to AZD1222 COVID-19 vaccine. Clones were sequenced by immunoSEQ multiplex PCR, and TCRdb holds only the in-frame ones, with some missing. Found here are some 66,000 clones, 87% of them singletons; the top ten hold 17%. The input for sequencing was peripheral blood, taken on day 0 of AZD1222 vaccination. The receptors here all came from an adult in good health. Each CDR3 is given with its conserved first and last residue. Each record gives: D gene, V gene, clone size, J gene, CDR3 protein, CDR3 DNA. The D gene is left open where the match is weak. Expanded clones are given a class, and other clones once, few, many or no size at all.

.	TRBV11-2	.	TRBJ1-6	CASSPQGPYNSPLHF	TGTGCCAGCAGCCCGCAGGGGCCCTATAATTCACCCCTCCACTTT
.	TRBV4-1	.	TRBJ1-1	CASSQGVLGRARNTEAFF	TGCGCCAGCAGCCAAGGTGTCCTGGGTAGGGCGAGGAACACTGAAGCTTTCTTT
TRBD2	TRBV11-3	.	TRBJ2-3	CASSSRQSASGSTDTQYF	TGTGCCAGCAGCTCCCGCCAGTCGGCTAGCGGGAGCACAGATACGCAGTATTTT
.	TRBV19	.	TRBJ1-4	CAVQGTAVEKLFF	TGTGCCGTACAGGGAACGGCGGTCGAAAAACTGTTTTTT
.	TRBV7-2	once	TRBJ2-3	CASSLSRRSGSDTQYF	TGTGCCAGCAGCTTAAGCCGGCGGTCCGGGTCAGATACGCAGTATTTT
.	TRBV23-1	.	TRBJ2-3	CASSRVRSTDTQYF	TGCGCCAGCAGTCGGGTCCGCAGCACAGATACGCAGTATTTT
.	TRBV13	few	TRBJ1-2	CASSTLQGRGYTF	TGTGCCAGCAGCACCCTCCAGGGTAGGGGCTACACCTTC
.	TRBV18	.	TRBJ1-4	CASSPQGSSEKLFF	TGTGCCAGCTCACCACAAGGAAGTTCCGAAAAACTGTTTTTT
.	TRBV7-3	.	TRBJ2-2	CASSSGLNTGELFF	TGTGCCAGCAGCTCGGGACTGAACACCGGGGAGCTGTTTTTT
.	TRBV6-2/TRBV6-3	.	TRBJ2-7	CASSYYPATGYEQYF	TGTGCCAGCAGTTACTATCCGGCGACCGGATACGAGCAGTACTTC
.	TRBV15	few	TRBJ2-3	CATSRDRGASTDTQYF	TGTGCCACCAGCAGAGATCGAGGGGCTAGCACAGATACGCAGTATTTT
.	TRBV5-1	.	TRBJ1-4	CASSWGGGRDEKLFF	TGCGCCAGCAGCTGGGGGGGCGGGCGTGATGAAAAACTGTTTTTT
.	TRBV20-1	.	TRBJ1-4	CSASAPKQGSKLFF	TGCAGTGCTAGTGCCCCTAAACAGGGTTCAAAACTGTTTTTT
.	TRBV27	once	TRBJ2-3	CASSLFRGSGYTQYF	TGTGCCAGCAGTTTATTTCGGGGGTCGGGATATACGCAGTATTTT
.	TRBV9	.	TRBJ1-2	CASSVDGQDYGYTF	TGTGCCAGCAGCGTAGATGGTCAGGATTATGGCTACACCTTC
TRBD2	TRBV27	once	TRBJ2-3	CASSPKTSFYPDTQYF	TGTGCCAGCAGTCCGAAGACTAGCTTTTACCCAGATACGCAGTATTTT
.	TRBV12-3/TRBV12-4	.	TRBJ1-3	CAASMGTGNTIYF	TGTGCCGCTTCGATGGGGACTGGAAACACCATATATTTT
TRBD1	TRBV27	.	TRBJ1-3	CASSLAQGANTIYF	TGTGCCAGCAGTTTAGCACAGGGGGCTAACACCATATATTTT
.	TRBV30	.	TRBJ1-1	CAWSRLNTEAFF	TGTGCCTGGAGTAGGTTGAACACTGAAGCTTTCTTT
.	TRBV27	.	TRBJ1-5	CASSLRGGGVSNQPQHF	TGTGCCAGCAGTCTCCGCGGAGGGGGTGTTAGCAATCAGCCCCAGCATTTT
.	TRBV2	.	TRBJ1-1	CASRASGRGNTEAFF	TGTGCCAGCAGGGCCTCGGGACGGGGGAACACTGAAGCTTTCTTT
.	TRBV2	.	TRBJ1-1	CASSETESLNTEAFF	TGTGCCAGCAGTGAAACAGAGTCCCTGAACACTGAAGCTTTCTTT
.	TRBV30	once	TRBJ1-3	CALMPRQRVSGNTIYF	TGTGCCTTGATGCCCCGGCAGAGGGTCTCTGGAAACACCATATATTTT
.	TRBV6-5	.	TRBJ1-2	CASSFAGNGYTF	TGTGCCAGCAGTTTTGCAGGGAATGGCTACACCTTC
.	TRBV7-9	.	TRBJ2-3	CASSFSIVGAGDTQYF	TGTGCCAGCAGCTTTTCAATAGTGGGGGCCGGGGATACGCAGTATTTT
TRBD1	TRBV27	once	TRBJ1-1	CASSPYTGDIDTEAFF	TGTGCCAGCAGCCCATATACAGGGGATATAGACACTGAAGCTTTCTTT
TRBD1	TRBV9	.	TRBJ2-5	CASSFQGTVQETQYF	TGTGCCAGCAGCTTTCAAGGGACAGTCCAAGAGACCCAGTACTTC
TRBD2	TRBV19	.	TRBJ2-5	CASRSGSGSQETQYF	TGTGCCAGTAGGTCGGGAAGCGGGAGTCAAGAGACCCAGTACTTC
.	TRBV29-1	.	TRBJ1-2	CSVVHSLTYGYTF	TGCAGCGTTGTTCACAGCTTAACCTATGGCTACACCTTC
.	TRBV25-1	.	TRBJ2-7	CASSEFNVGGLTYEQYF	TGTGCCAGCAGTGAATTTAATGTGGGAGGACTAACCTACGAGCAGTACTTC
TRBD1	TRBV12-5	.	TRBJ1-6	CASGLDPGQPWPVYSPLHF	TGTGCTAGTGGTTTGGACCCGGGACAGCCCTGGCCAGTCTATTCACCCCTCCACTTT
TRBD1	TRBV6-6	once	TRBJ1-5	CASSLTPDRVQPQHF	TGTGCCAGCAGTTTAACGCCTGACAGGGTTCAGCCCCAGCATTTT
TRBD2	TRBV28	few	TRBJ2-3	CASSLPSGRAVDTQYF	TGTGCCAGCAGTTTGCCTAGCGGGAGGGCCGTAGATACGCAGTATTTT
TRBD1	TRBV5-6	.	TRBJ1-1	CASSSGQEYAFF	TGTGCCAGCAGCTCCGGACAGGAGTACGCTTTCTTT
.	TRBV5-1	.	TRBJ2-6	CASHDNSGANVLTF	TGCGCCAGCCACGATAACTCTGGGGCCAACGTCCTGACTTTC
.	TRBV5-6	.	TRBJ2-7	CASSLLGPSSGEQYF	TGTGCCAGCAGCTTGCTTGGACCCTCTTCGGGAGAGCAGTACTTC
.	TRBV28	.	TRBJ1-2	CASSLPQGLPWGYTF	TGTGCCAGCAGCTTACCCCAGGGGCTTCCCTGGGGCTACACCTTC
.	TRBV6-5	once	TRBJ2-7	CASSYRRTDYEQYF	TGTGCCAGCAGTTACCGACGGACTGACTACGAGCAGTACTTC
.	TRBV28	.	TRBJ1-1	CASSFSVAGTEAFF	TGTGCCAGCAGTTTCAGCGTTGCGGGGACTGAAGCTTTCTTT
.	TRBV11-3	.	TRBJ2-1	CASSLLVSSYNEQFF	TGTGCCAGCAGCTTATTGGTTAGCTCCTACAATGAGCAGTTCTTC
.	TRBV29-1	.	TRBJ2-1	CSVEGLQGLFSEQFF	TGCAGCGTTGAGGGCCTACAGGGCCTATTTAGTGAGCAGTTCTTC
TRBD1	TRBV28	.	TRBJ1-2	CASSAGTGGSLGYGYTF	TGTGCCAGCAGCGCCGGGACAGGGGGTTCGCTGGGCTATGGCTACACCTTC
TRBD2	TRBV24-1	.	TRBJ2-1	CATSDLGLAGYNEQFF	TGTGCCACCAGTGATTTGGGACTAGCAGGCTACAATGAGCAGTTCTTC
.	TRBV28	.	TRBJ2-1	CASSLIGWNEQFF	TGTGCCAGCAGTTTAATTGGGTGGAATGAGCAGTTCTTC
.	TRBV7-8	.	TRBJ1-6	CASSLKPRPIHNSPLHF	TGTGCCAGCAGCTTAAAGCCCAGACCTATCCATAATTCACCCCTCCACTTT
.	TRBV4-3	.	TRBJ2-7	CASSQDIRGSYEQYF	TGCGCCAGCAGCCAAGATATAAGGGGGTCCTACGAGCAGTACTTC
.	TRBV7-9	.	TRBJ2-5	CASSLGGSFRETQYF	TGTGCCAGCAGCTTAGGAGGGAGTTTTCGAGAGACCCAGTACTTC
TRBD2	TRBV14	.	TRBJ2-5	CASSLLAGGETQYF	TGTGCCAGCAGCTTGCTAGCGGGTGGAGAGACCCAGTACTTC
TRBD1	TRBV6-2/TRBV6-3	.	TRBJ2-5	CASSKREPGQSVQETQYF	TGTGCCAGCAGCAAGAGGGAACCGGGACAGAGCGTTCAAGAGACCCAGTACTTC